Below are 11 T cell receptor beta chains sequenced from a single sample in a study of beta chain features in type 1 diabetes. Which antigens these TCRs recognize remains unknown. The sequenced template was cDNA made from the entire isolated RNA. Sequencing used immunoSEQ multiplex PCR; TCRdb keeps in-frame clones, though not all of them. The table records 300,000 to 350,000 clones, about a tenth of them present only once. Study conclusions and caveats: When Type 1 diabetes patients were examined, their TCRB CDR3s proved moderately but significantly shorter in all four CD4+ subsets.

The sequenced material came from central memory CD4+ T cells from blood. The receptors were gathered from a man younger than 45 with type 1 diabetes.

In this sample, this clone turned up a few times. The CDR3 sequence: CASSQDDDRLMKKLFF. CDR3 sequence (DNA): TGTGCCAGCAGCCAAGATGACGACAGGCTAATGAAAAAACTGTTTTTT. The J gene is TRBJ1-4, the V gene TRBV7-2; the D gene is possibly TRBD1 (6 bases). There are 16 residues in the CDR3. V was trimmed by 5 bases and J by 9 bases, leaving 22 bases between them. Germline CDR1 is SGHTA and CDR2 is FQGNSA.

V and J are TRBV5-6 and TRBJ2-5; the match to TRBD2 covers 11 bases. The V gene's germline CDR1 is SGHDT and CDR2 YYEEEE. CDR3 length: 15 amino acids. V gave up 2 bases and J gave up 10 bases; unmatched junction bases: 10. The chain's CDR3 is CASSFWTSGRRDQYF. DNA of the CDR3: TGTGCCAGCAGCTTTTGGACTAGCGGGCGTCGGGACCAGTACTTC. The full variable domain, with the rest looked up from reference TRBV5-6 and TRBJ2-5, is DAGVTQSPTHLIKTRGQQVTLRCSPKSGHDTVSWYQQALGQGPQFIFQYYEEEERQRGNFPDRFSGHQFPNYSSELNVNALLLGDSALYLCASSFWTSGRRDQYFGPGTRLLVL.

V is TRBV19 and J is TRBJ2-5; TRBD1 aligns across 8 bases. Germline CDR1 LNHDA, CDR2 SQIVND (reference sequence). J gave up 7 bases and V 3 bases, and 16 bases lay outside the gene matches. CDR3 size: 17 residues. The CDR3 protein is CASSMSARGRPGGTQYF. The DNA of the CDR3 is TGTGCCAGTAGTATGTCGGCCAGGGGGCGGCCAGGAGGGACCCAGTACTTC.

The chain combines TRBV18 with TRBJ2-5; 8 positions agree with TRBD2. With V trimmed by 2 bases and J by 2 bases, 13 bases remained unmatched. Germline loops: CDR1 KGHSH, CDR2 LQKENI. This CDR3 has 18 residues. Here the CDR3 DNA reads TGTGCCAGCTCACCAAGAAGCGGGGGTACCACGGGGCAAGAGACCCAGTACTTC. Its protein is CASSPRSGGTTGQETQYF.

V and J are TRBV18 and TRBJ1-2, with 10 bases lining up with TRBD1. Germline V lookup: CDR1 KGHSH, CDR2 LQKENI. With V trimmed by 5 bases and J by 3 bases, 6 bases remained unmatched. The CDR3 is made up of 15 amino acids. The CDR3 is CASSSGQGVDYGYTF. Written as DNA, the CDR3 is TGTGCCAGCTCATCAGGACAGGGGGTGGACTATGGCTACACCTTC.

This clone was counted between two and nine times. The rearrangement uses TRBV6-6 and TRBJ1-5; D is unresolved. The CDR3 has 13 residues. Germline CDR1 is MNHNY and CDR2 is SVGAGI (reference sequence). With 0 bases removed from V and 5 bases from J, the gap between germline ends came to 5 bases. As DNA, the CDR3 is TGTGCCAGCAGTTACTCGTTCCATCAGCCCCAGCATTTT. It encodes CASSYSFHQPQHF.

This clone was seen a few times. CDR3 sequence: CASSPGTGNSGYTF. The CDR3 DNA follows: TGTGCCAGCAGTCCCGGGACAGGGAATAGCGGCTACACCTTC. The rearrangement joins TRBV27 to TRBJ1-2; TRBD1 matches 9 bases. Losses at the gene ends were 5 bases for V and 8 bases for J; bases not matched to a gene: 9. CDR1 and CDR2 (germline): MNHEY, SMNVEV (reference sequence). The CDR3 contains 14 residues.

This chain joins TRBV11-2 and TRBJ1-2; a weak D match, TRBD1 (6 bases). V was pared by 4 bases and J by 6 bases, with 12 bases between. The CDR3 extends over 13 amino acids. CDR1 is SGHAT and CDR2 is FQNNGV in the germline V gene. For the CDR3, the DNA is TGTGCCAGCAGCTCGACAGGAGATGATGGCTACACCTTC. Residues: CASSSTGDDGYTF.

This clone was detected ten times or more. The chain joins TRBV6-6 to TRBJ2-1; D remains ambiguous. The V and J ends lost 0 bases and 7 bases respectively, with 7 bases between them. This CDR3 is 13 amino acids long. Per the germline V gene, CDR1 is MNHNY and CDR2 is SVGAGI (reference sequence). In DNA form, the CDR3 reads TGTGCCAGCAGTTACTCGTTCAGAAATGAGCAGTTCTTC. The encoded protein is CASSYSFRNEQFF.

The chain couples TRBV28 to TRBJ2-7, with TRBD1 identical over 8 bases. Germline assignment: CDR1 MDHEN and CDR2 SYDVKM. The CDR3 extends over 16 amino acids. V trimming: 3 bases; J trimming: 5 bases; junction bases outside the gene matches: 12. CDR3 residues: CASSFPIRQGANEQYF. The CDR3 DNA reads TGTGCCAGCAGTTTCCCAATTCGGCAGGGGGCTAACGAGCAGTACTTC.

This clone came up a few times. This rearrangement joins TRBV6-6 to TRBJ2-1, with D perhaps TRBD1 (6 bases). The CDR3 extends over 15 amino acids. Germline V gene data show CDR1 as MNHNY and CDR2 as SVGAGI (reference sequence). Between the trimmed V and J ends, which lost 5 bases and 9 bases, there was a span of 20 bases. DNA of the CDR3: TGTGCCAGCAGTCTGAAAATAGACAGGAAGGGTGAGCAGTTCTTC. Its protein product is CASSLKIDRKGEQFF.